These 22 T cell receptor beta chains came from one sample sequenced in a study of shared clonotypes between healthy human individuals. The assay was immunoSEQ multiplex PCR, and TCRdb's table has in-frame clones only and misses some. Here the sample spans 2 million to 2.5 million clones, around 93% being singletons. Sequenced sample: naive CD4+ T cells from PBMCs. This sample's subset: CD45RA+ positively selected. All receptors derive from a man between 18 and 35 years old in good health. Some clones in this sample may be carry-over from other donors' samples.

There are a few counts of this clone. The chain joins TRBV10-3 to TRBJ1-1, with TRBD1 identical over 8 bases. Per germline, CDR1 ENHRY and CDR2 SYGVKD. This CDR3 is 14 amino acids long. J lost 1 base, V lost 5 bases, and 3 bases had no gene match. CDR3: CAISSDRANTEAFF. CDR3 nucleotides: TGTGCCATCAGTTCGGACAGGGCGAACACTGAAGCTTTCTTT.

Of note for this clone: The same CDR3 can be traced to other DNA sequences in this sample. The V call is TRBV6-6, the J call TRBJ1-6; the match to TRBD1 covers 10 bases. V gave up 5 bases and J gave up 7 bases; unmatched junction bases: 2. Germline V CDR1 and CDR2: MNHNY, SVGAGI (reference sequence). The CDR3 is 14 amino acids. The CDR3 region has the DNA TGTGCCAGCAGTCCGGGACAGGGGAATTCACCCCTCCACTTT. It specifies CASSPGQGNSPLHF.

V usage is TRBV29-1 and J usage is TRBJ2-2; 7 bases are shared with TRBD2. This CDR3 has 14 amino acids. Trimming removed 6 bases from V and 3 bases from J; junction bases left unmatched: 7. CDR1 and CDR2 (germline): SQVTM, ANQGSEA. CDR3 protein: CSVKSGGDTGELFF. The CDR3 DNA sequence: TGCAGCGTCAAGTCGGGAGGTGACACCGGGGAGCTGTTTTTT.

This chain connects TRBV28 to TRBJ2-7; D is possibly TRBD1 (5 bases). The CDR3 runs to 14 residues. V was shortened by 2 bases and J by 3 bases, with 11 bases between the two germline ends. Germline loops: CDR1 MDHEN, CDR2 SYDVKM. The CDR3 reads CASSLTRDGYEQYF. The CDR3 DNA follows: TGTGCCAGCAGTTTAACCAGGGATGGCTACGAGCAGTACTTC.

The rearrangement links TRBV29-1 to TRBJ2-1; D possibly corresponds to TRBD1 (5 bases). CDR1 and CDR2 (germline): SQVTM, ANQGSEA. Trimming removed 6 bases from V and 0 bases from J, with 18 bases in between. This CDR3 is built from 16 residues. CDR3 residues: CSVVLTVPSSYNEQFF. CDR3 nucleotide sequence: TGCAGCGTCGTCTTGACAGTTCCGAGCTCCTACAATGAGCAGTTCTTC.

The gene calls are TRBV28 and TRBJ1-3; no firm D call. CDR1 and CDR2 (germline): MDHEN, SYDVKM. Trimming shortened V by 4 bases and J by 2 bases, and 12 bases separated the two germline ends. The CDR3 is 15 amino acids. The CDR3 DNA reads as TGTGCCAGCAGTTCCGGCGGGGTGCCTGGAAACACCATATATTTT. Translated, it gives CASSSGGVPGNTIYF. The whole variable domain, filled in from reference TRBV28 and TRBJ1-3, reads DVKVTQSSRYLVKRTGEKVFLECVQDMDHENMFWYRQDPGLGLRLIYFSYDVKMKEKGDIPEGYSVSREKKERFSLILESASTNQTSMYLCASSSGGVPGNTIYFGEGSWLTVV.

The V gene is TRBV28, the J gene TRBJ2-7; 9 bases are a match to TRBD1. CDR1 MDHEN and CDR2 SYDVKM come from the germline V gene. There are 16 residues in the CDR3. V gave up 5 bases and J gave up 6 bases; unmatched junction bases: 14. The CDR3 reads CASSPPDRGRGGEQYF. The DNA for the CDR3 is TGTGCCAGCAGTCCCCCGGACAGGGGTAGAGGGGGCGAGCAGTACTTC.

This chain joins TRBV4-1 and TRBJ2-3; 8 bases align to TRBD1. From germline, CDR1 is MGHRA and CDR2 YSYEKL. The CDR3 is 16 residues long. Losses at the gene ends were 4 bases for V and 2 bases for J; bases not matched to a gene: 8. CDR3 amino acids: CASSLGTGGYTDTQYF. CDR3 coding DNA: TGCGCCAGCAGCCTCGGTACAGGGGGGTACACAGATACGCAGTATTTT.

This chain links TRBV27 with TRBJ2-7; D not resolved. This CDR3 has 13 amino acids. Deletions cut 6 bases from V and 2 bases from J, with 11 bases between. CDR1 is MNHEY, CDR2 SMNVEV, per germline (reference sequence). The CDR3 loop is CASSLSLTYEQYF. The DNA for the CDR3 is TGTGCCAGCAGCCTGTCCCTCACCTACGAGCAGTACTTC.

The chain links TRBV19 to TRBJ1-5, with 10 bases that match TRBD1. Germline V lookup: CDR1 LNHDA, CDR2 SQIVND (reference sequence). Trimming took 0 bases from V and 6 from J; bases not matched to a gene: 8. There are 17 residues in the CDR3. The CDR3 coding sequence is TGTGCCAGTAGTATAGATGGAGACAGGGGGCTGGGTCAGCCCCAGCATTTT. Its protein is CASSIDGDRGLGQPQHF.

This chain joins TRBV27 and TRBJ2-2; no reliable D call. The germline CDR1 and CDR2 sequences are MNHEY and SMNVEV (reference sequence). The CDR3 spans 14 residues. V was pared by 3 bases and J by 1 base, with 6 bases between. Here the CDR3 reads CASSFIENTGELFF. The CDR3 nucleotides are TGTGCCAGCAGTTTCATCGAGAACACCGGGGAGCTGTTTTTT.

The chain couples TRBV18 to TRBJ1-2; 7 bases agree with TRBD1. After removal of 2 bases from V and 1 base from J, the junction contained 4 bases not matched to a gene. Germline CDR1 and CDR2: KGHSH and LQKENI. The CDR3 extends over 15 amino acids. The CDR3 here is CASSPLDRINYGYTF. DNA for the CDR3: TGTGCCAGCTCACCATTGGACAGGATTAACTATGGCTACACCTTC.

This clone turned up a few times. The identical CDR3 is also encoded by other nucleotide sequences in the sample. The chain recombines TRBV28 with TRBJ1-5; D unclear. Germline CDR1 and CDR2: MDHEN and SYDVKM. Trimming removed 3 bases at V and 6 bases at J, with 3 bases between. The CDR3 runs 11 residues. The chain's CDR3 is CASSLSQPQHF. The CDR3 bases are TGTGCCAGCAGTTTGTCTCAGCCCCAGCATTTT.

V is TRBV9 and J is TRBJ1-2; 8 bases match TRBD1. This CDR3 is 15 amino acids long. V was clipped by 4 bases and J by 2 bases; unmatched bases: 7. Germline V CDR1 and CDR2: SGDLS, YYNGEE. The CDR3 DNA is TGTGCCAGCAGCCCGACAGGGGATATAAACTATGGCTACACCTTC. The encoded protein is CASSPTGDINYGYTF.

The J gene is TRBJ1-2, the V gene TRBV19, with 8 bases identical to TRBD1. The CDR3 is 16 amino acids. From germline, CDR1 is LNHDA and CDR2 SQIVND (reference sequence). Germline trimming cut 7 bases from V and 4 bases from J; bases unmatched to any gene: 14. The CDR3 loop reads CASNPNTRGLGYGYTF. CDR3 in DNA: TGTGCCAGTAACCCTAACACCAGGGGGCTCGGCTATGGCTACACCTTC.

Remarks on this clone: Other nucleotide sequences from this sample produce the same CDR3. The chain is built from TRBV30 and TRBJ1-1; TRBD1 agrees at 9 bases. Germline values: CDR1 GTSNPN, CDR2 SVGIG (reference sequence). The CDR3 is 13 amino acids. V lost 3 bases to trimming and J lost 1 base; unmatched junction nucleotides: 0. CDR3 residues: CAWRGQGNTEAFF. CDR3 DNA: TGTGCCTGGAGGGGACAGGGGAACACTGAAGCTTTCTTT.

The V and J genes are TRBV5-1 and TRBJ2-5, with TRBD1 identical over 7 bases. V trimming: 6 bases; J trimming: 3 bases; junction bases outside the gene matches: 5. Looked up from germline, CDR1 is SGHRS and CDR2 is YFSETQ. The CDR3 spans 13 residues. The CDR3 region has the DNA TGCGCCAGCAAGGGACAGACTAAAGAGACCCAGTACTTC. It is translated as CASKGQTKETQYF. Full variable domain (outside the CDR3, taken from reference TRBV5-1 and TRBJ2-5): KAGVTQTPRYLIKTRGQQVTLSCSPISGHRSVSWYQQTPGQGLQFLFEYFSETQRNKGNFPGRFSGRQFSNSRSEMNVSTLELGDSALYLCASKGQTKETQYFGPGTRLLVL.

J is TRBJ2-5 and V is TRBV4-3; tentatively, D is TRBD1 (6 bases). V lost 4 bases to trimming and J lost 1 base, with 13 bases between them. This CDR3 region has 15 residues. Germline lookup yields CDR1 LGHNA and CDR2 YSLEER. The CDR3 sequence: CASSPGTTGQETQYF. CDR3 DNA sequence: TGCGCCAGCAGCCCGGGGACAACGGGCCAAGAGACCCAGTACTTC.

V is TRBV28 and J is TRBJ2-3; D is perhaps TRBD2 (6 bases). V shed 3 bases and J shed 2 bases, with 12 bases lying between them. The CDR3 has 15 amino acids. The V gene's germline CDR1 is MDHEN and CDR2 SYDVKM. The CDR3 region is CASSFHAGSTDTQYF. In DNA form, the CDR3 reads TGTGCCAGCAGTTTCCACGCGGGGTCCACAGATACGCAGTATTTT.

The CDR3 DNA follows: TGTGCCAGCAGCCTAGGGCGGGAGTTGGGCACAGATACGCAGTATTTT. It is translated as CASSLGRELGTDTQYF. The chain uses TRBV11-3 and TRBJ2-3; 7 bases match TRBD2. Germline V gene data show CDR1 as SGHNT and CDR2 as YENEEA. This CDR3 region has 16 residues. With 5 bases clipped from V and 1 base from J, the junction kept 9 bases outside the gene matches.

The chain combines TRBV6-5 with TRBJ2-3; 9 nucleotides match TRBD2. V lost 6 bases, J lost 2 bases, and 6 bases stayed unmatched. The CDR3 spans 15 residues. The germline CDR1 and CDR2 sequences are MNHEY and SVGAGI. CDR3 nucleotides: TGTGCCAGCAGACCAGGACTAGCGAACACAGATACGCAGTATTTT. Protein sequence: CASRPGLANTDTQYF.

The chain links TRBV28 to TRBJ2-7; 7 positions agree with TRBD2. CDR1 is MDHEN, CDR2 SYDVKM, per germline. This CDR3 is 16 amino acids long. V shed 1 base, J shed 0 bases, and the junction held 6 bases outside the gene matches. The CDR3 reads CASSLLLATSSYEQYF. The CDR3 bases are TGTGCCAGCAGTTTATTACTAGCGACGAGCTCCTACGAGCAGTACTTC.